This section outlines one T cell receptor (beta chain) sequence together with its context. Its antigen is still unknown. The sample is drawn from a study of neurological immune-mediated disorders. Whole-study results and caveats: Among 34 multiple sclerosis patients, phylogenetic grouping put the repertoires of 18 into a single related-CDR3 cluster, a possible signature. For the multiple sclerosis repertoire cluster, an association with any clinical or MRI feature was absent.

With 10-nucleotide random UMIs included, cDNA was synthesized by 5'RACE. One entry per CDR3 protein results from TCRdb running MiXCR on the 5' RACE reads. The repertoire holds some 95,000 distinct CDR3 sequences, with 3.5% as singletons. The unsorted libraries were generated from a total of 2 million PBMCs, which had been stored in RNAlater at -80 C. Sequencing was done on a sample of PBMCs. The origin of this receptor is a young woman with multiple sclerosis.

The CDR3 DNA is TGTGCCAGCAGTGTTAGCGGGGACTTTTACAATGAGCAGTTCTTC. Translated, it gives CASSVSGDFYNEQFF. The chain carries TRBV12-3 or TRBV12-4 and TRBJ2-1, with 8 nucleotides matching TRBD2. The length of the CDR3 is 15 residues. Unmatched junction bases numbered 7, after V lost 5 bases and J lost 4 bases.